This T cell receptor (beta chain) was documented in a study of CD8 T cells in Susac syndrome. Controls were age- and sex-matched healthy donors. CD8+ and CD4+ T cells were negatively isolated; TEMRA cells were FACS-enriched. An input of 0.5 to 1 ug of RNA was subjected to reverse transcription using random hexamers. The amplification used immunoSEQ multiplex PCR on TCR beta CDR3; it spanned 54 Vbeta and 13 Jbeta. One entry per CDR3 protein, called by TCRdb with MiXCR from the immunoSEQ multiplex PCR reads. The table records some 100,000 distinct CDR3 sequences, 80% to 95% of them present only once. The TCR originated in a human donor in good health. Material for sequencing was CD4+ T cells from PBMCs.

The CDR3 here is CASTPWGGDTGELFF. The CDR3, as DNA: TGTGCCAGCACCCCATGGGGGGGAGACACCGGGGAGCTGTTTTTT. The V and J genes are TRBV12-3 or TRBV12-4 and TRBJ2-2; TRBD2 agrees at 7 bases. The junction had 8 bases not matched to a gene; V was cut back by 7 bases and J by 3 bases. This CDR3 comprises 15 residues.